The clone carrying this TCR beta chain showed up just a few times. Its antigen is not identified. CDR3 length: 17 amino acids. V lost 0 bases and J lost 2, with 13 bases in between. Germline V gives CDR1 LGHDT, CDR2 YNNKEL (reference sequence). The beta constant-region primer was an equimolar mix of two oligonucleotides covering TRBC1 and TRBC2. Four rounds of PCR amplified the ligated cDNA using nested alpha and beta constant-region primers plus SP2. MiXCR was run by TCRdb on the UMI-ligation and nested PCR reads, yielding one entry per CDR3 protein. The sample shows about 150,000 distinct CDR3 sequences, about 23% of them seen only once. Cells stained for CD3, CD4, CD8, CD45RA and CD27 were sorted into four subsets. This entry comes from a study of naive and memory T cell subsets. Regarding the study as a whole: A few larger clonotypes appeared in naive repertoires, especially CD8, possibly memory cells re-expressing CD45RA. A clonotype means one alpha or beta sequence, not an alpha/beta pair.

The sample comprised naive CD4+ T cells from blood. The rearrangement links TRBV3-1 to TRBJ2-2, with D possibly TRBD1 on 6 matching bases. The receptor comes from a human donor in good health. The CDR3 protein is CASSQDPSGANTGELFF. CDR3 nucleotide sequence: TGTGCCAGCAGCCAAGACCCATCAGGGGCAAACACCGGGGAGCTGTTTTTT.